The T cell receptor beta chain under discussion was sequenced for a study of radiation and T cells in renal cell carcinoma (dated by TCRdb to 2018 to 2021). Looking at the study overall: The samples were obtained from a clinical trial, where primary renal cell carcinomas were treated with 15 Gy stereotactic body radiation therapy and then removed by nephrectomy 4 weeks afterward. In total, 50 to 60 samples, comprising some 25 tumors and approximately 27 peripheral blood samples, were subjected to TCR beta sequencing. Across all 50 or so samples, under 5,000,000 unique CDR3 nucleotide sequences encoding 2 million to 3 million unique CDR3 amino acid sequences were identified.

Overall results and qualifications from the work: An increase in top tumor clonotypes in blood was observed from baseline to 2 weeks post-radiation, followed by contraction by 4 weeks, which was taken to suggest transient expansion of tumor-resident clones. Blood repertoire dynamics were not followed beyond 4 weeks after treatment. Because pretreatment tumor biopsies were not available, the study could not determine whether clonotypes were already present within the tumor at baseline. Effects of radiation dose or scheduling on the TCR repertoire could not be addressed with the single-armed trial design.

Per the germline V gene, SGDLS is the CDR1 and YYNGEE is the CDR2. V is shortened by 4 bases, J by 0 bases, and the region joining them spans 3 bases. The CDR3 goes from the cysteine to the phenylalanine over 12 residues. Only CDR3 DNA is held: 36 bases, read in frame from base 1. This clone has just one count. Its antigen is still unknown. No clone much larger than this one lies a single base away; base qualities are absent. Read against the paper, the sample's time point label means: blood 2 weeks post-SBRT. This sample's treatment or condition label indicates: 15 Gy SBRT to primary tumor, nephrectomy 4 weeks later. Serial peripheral blood from radiation-treated patients was sampled at baseline, 2 weeks and 4 weeks after SBRT to track tumor-enriched clonotypes. Every patient had renal cell carcinoma of clear cell pathology. Genomic DNA for TCR sequencing was prepared using the QIAamp DNA Blood Mini Kit (Qiagen). Samples were included in the analyses only if all quality control checks were passed.

TCR beta libraries were generated from genomic DNA with the immunoSEQ kit, following the manufacturer's recommendations. To prepare libraries, a first multiplex PCR with proprietary primers was run, followed by a second PCR that added unique barcodes, and a bead cleanup was done after each round. A positive control reaction and a negative control reaction, both provided in the kit, were run with every batch of samples. The final libraries were assessed on an Agilent 4200 TapeStation D1000 ScreenTape, pooled by volume, and quantified by qPCR. Sequencing ran on an Illumina NextSeq500 with a MidOutput 150-cycle cartridge, using 156 Read1 and 15 Index1 cycles with kit custom primers. The pooled library was loaded at 0.95 to 1 pM, with an approximately 21% PhiX control spiked in. The original pipeline was this. Vendor-processed data were analyzed in R, with a clonotype defined as all T cells sharing the same CDR3 nucleotide sequence. For clone abundance analyses, frequencies were normalized to the 10,000 most abundant clones per sample. Public T cell clones, which averaged fewer than five per sample, were excluded before analysis. Tumor-enriched and baseline blood-enriched clonotypes were defined by at least a 32-fold difference in abundance between compartments. A beta-binomial differential abundance model was used to identify clonotypes that were expanded or contracted between blood time points. Tumor-blood repertoire similarity was measured with the Baroni-Urbani and Buser coefficient, and groups were compared using two-tailed Wilcoxon tests in R. The table comes from immuneACCESS by way of TCRdb, which keeps in-frame sequences with V and J called. Part of the clones is missing from these tables; in studies checked, under half for an unresolved V gene and the rest for unknown reasons. V and J calls and clone size are copied from that table; D and trimming were computed from the DNA. For this sample the table gives more than 95,000 clones, of which about 81% were detected only once. The ten largest clones represent approximately 5% of the sample.

The TCR sequence derives from a man between 50 and 59 years old with renal cell carcinoma. The material sequenced was blood, taken from a patient whose treatment included radiotherapy and nephrectomy. The V and J genes are TRBV9 and TRBJ2-3, with no reliable assignment of the D segment. The CDR3 in this case is CASSLSTDTQYF. The DNA sequence follows: TGTGCCAGCAGCCTGAGCACAGATACGCAGTATTTT.